The T cell receptor (beta chain) described here comes from a study of blood T cell repertoires in COVID-19. Profiling relied on immunoSEQ multiplex PCR, and the TCRdb table lists in-frame clones only, not all of them. The sample includes hundreds of thousands of clones, approximately 90% of them seen just once. Per the germline V gene, CDR1 is LGHDT and CDR2 is YNNKEL (reference sequence). With V trimmed by 4 bases and J by 5 bases, 4 bases remained unmatched. The CDR3 length is 15 residues. The sequence derives from a man aged 60 to 69 who had recovered from COVID-19. Sequencing was performed on peripheral blood. The chain links TRBV3-1 (or the pseudogene TRBV3-2) to TRBJ1-6; 8 nucleotides agree with TRBD1. The CDR3 protein is CASSLQDRDNSPLHF. The CDR3 bases are TGTGCCAGCAGCCTTCAGGACAGGGATAATTCACCCCTCCACTTT.